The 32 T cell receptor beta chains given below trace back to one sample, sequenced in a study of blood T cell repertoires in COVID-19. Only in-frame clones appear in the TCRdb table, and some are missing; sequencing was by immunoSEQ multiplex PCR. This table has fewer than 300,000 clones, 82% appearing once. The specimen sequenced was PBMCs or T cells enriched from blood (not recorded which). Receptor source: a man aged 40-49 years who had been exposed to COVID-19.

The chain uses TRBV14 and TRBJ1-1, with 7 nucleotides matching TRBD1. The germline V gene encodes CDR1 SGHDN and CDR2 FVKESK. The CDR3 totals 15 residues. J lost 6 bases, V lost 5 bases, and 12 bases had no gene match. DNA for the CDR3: TGTGCCAGCAGCGGCCCGGGACAGCCTCCCCCTGAAGCTTTCTTT. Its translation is CASSGPGQPPPEAFF. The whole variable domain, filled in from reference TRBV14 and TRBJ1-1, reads EAGVTQFPSHSVIEKGQTVTLRCDPISGHDNLYWYRRVMGKEIKFLLHFVKESKQDESGMPNNRFLAERTGGTYSTLKVQPAELEDSGVYFCASSGPGQPPPEAFFGQGTRLTVV.

CDR3 protein: CASDLTAGGEAFF. As DNA, the CDR3 is TGTGCCAGCGATCTTACCGCGGGGGGTGAAGCTTTCTTT. The rearrangement joins TRBV13 to TRBJ1-1, with D possibly TRBD1 on 5 matching bases. CDR3 size: 13 residues. V dropped 8 bases and J dropped 7 bases, with 17 bases sitting between them. The germline V gene has CDR1 PRHDT and CDR2 FYEKMQ (reference sequence).

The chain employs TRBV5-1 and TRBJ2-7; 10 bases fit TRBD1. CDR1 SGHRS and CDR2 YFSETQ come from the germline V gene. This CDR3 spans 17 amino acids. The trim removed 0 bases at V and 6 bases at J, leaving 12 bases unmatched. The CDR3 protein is CASSLVVRGTGAGEQYF. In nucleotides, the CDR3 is TGCGCCAGCAGCTTGGTGGTGCGGGGGACAGGGGCCGGCGAGCAGTACTTC.

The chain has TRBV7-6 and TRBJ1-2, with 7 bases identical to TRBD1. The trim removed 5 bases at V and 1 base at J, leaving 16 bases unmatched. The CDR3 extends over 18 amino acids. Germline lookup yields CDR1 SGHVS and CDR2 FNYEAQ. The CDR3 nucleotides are TGTGCCAGCAGCCGGATGAGGGGTGGGACAGATGATAACTATGGCTACACCTTC. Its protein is CASSRMRGGTDDNYGYTF.

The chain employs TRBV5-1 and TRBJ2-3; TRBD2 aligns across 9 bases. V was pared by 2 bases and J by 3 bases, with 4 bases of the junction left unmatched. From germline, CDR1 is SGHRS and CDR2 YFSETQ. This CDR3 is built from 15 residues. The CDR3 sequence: CASSFSGRLTDTQYF. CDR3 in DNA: TGCGCCAGCAGCTTTAGCGGGAGACTTACAGATACGCAGTATTTT.

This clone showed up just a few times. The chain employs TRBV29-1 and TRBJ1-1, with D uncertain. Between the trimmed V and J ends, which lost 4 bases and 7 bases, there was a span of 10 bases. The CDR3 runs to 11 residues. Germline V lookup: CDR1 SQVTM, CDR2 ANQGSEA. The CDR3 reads CSVVQSIEAFF. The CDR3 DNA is TGCAGCGTTGTACAGTCTATTGAAGCTTTCTTT.

CDR3 sequence (DNA): TGTGCCAGCAGTTCAGACAGGGTATACGAGCAGTACTTC. This codes for CASSSDRVYEQYF. The rearrangement uses TRBV6-5 and TRBJ2-7; TRBD1 agrees at 7 bases. The trim removed 4 bases at V and 4 bases at J, leaving 4 bases unmatched. The CDR3 covers 13 residues. Germline V CDR1 and CDR2: MNHEY, SVGAGI.

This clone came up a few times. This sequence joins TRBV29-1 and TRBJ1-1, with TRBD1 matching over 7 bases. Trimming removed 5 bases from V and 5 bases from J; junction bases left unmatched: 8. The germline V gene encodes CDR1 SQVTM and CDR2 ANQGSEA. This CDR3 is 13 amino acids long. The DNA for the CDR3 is TGCAGCGTTACGGACAGGCAAATAACTGAAGCTTTCTTT. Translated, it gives CSVTDRQITEAFF. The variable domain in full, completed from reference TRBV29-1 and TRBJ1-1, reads SAVISQKPSRDICQRGTSLTIQCQVDSQVTMMFWYRQQPGQSLTLIATANQGSEATYESGFVIDKFPISRPNLTFSTLTVSNMSPEDSSIYLCSVTDRQITEAFFGQGTRLTVV.

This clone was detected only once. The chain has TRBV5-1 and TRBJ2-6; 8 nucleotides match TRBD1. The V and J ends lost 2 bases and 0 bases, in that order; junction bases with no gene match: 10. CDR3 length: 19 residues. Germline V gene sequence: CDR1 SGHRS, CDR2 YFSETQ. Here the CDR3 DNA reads TGCGCCAGCAGCTTTCTCGCCGGGACAGGCGTCTCTGGGGCCAACGTCCTGACTTTC. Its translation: CASSFLAGTGVSGANVLTF. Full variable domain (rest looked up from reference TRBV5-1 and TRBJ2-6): KAGVTQTPRYLIKTRGQQVTLSCSPISGHRSVSWYQQTPGQGLQFLFEYFSETQRNKGNFPGRFSGRQFSNSRSEMNVSTLELGDSALYLCASSFLAGTGVSGANVLTFGAGSRLTVL.

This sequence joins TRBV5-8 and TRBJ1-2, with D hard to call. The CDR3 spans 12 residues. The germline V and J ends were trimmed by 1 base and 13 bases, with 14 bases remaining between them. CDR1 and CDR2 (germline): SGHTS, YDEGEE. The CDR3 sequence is CASSLLSGSGTF. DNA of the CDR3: TGTGCCAGCAGCTTGTTATCGGGTTCGGGCACCTTC.

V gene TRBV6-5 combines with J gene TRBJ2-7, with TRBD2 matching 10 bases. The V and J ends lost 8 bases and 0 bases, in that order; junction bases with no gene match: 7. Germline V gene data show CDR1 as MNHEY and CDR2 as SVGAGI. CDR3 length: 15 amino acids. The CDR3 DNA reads TGTGCCAGCTTCTCGGGACTAGCGAACTCCTACGAGCAGTACTTC. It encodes CASFSGLANSYEQYF.

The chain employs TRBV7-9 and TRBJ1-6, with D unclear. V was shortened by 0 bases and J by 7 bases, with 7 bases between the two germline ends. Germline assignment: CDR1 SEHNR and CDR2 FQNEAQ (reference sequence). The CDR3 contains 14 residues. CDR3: CASSLASGNSPLHF. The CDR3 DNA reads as TGTGCCAGCAGCTTAGCTTCGGGGAATTCACCCCTCCACTTT.

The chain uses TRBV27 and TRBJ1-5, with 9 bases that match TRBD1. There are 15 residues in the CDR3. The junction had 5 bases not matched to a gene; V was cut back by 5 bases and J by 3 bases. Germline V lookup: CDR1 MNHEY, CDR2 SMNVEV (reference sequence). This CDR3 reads CASSKQGATNQPQHF. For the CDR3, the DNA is TGTGCCAGCAGTAAACAGGGGGCGACCAATCAGCCCCAGCATTTT.

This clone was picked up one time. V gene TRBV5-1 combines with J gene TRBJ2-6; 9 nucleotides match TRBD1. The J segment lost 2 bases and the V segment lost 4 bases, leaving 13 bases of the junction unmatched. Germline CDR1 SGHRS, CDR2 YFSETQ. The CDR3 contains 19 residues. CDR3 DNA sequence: TGCGCCAGCAGCCCCTACGGCCCGGGACAGGGCCCTGGGGCCAACGTCCTGACTTTC. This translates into CASSPYGPGQGPGANVLTF.

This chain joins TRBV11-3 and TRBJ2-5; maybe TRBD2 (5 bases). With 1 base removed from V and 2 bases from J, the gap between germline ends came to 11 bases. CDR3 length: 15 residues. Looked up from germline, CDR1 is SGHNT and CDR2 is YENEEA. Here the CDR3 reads CASSLGGSIQETQYF. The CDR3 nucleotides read TGTGCCAGCAGCTTAGGTGGGAGTATTCAAGAGACCCAGTACTTC.

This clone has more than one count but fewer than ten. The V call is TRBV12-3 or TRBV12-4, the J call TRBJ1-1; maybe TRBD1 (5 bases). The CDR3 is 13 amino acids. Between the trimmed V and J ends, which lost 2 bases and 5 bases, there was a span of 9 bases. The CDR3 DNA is TGTGCCAGCAGTTTACAGGGTTGGACTGAAGCTTTCTTT. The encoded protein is CASSLQGWTEAFF.

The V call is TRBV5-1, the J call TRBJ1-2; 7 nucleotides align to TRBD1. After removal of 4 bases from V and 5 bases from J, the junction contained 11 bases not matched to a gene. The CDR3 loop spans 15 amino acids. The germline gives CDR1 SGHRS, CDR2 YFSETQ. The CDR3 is CASSLRTGFLYGYTF. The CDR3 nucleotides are TGCGCCAGCAGCCTAAGGACAGGATTTTTGTATGGCTACACCTTC.

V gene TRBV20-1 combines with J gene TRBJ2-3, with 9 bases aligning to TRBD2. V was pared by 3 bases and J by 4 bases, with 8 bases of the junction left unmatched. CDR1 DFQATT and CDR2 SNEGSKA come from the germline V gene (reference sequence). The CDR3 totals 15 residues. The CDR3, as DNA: TGCAGTGCTAGTGGATTAGCGGGAGTGTCAGATACGCAGTATTTT. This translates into CSASGLAGVSDTQYF.

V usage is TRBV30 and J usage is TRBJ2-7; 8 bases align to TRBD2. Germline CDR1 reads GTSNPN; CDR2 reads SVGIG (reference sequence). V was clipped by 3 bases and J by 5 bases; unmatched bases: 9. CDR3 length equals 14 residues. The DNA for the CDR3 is TGTGCCTGGAGCCTAGCGGGCGGGGCGGACGAGCAGTACTTC. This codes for CAWSLAGGADEQYF.

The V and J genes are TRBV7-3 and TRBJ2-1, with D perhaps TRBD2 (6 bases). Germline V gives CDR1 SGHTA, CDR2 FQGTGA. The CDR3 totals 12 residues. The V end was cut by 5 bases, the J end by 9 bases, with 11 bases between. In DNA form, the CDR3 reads TGTGCCAGCAGCCCCCTGGGAGGTGAGCAGTTCTTC. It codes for CASSPLGGEQFF.

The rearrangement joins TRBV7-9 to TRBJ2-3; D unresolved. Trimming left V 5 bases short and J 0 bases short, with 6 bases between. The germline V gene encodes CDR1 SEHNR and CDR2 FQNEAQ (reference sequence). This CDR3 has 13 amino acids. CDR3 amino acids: CASSERSTDTQYF. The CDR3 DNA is TGTGCCAGCAGCGAGAGAAGCACAGATACGCAGTATTTT.

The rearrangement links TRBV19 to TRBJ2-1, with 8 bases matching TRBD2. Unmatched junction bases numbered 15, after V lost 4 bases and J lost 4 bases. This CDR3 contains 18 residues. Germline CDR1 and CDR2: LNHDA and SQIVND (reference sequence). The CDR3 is CASSTSGGASDLYNEQFF. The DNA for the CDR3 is TGTGCCAGTAGTACCTCCGGGGGGGCTAGCGACCTTTACAATGAGCAGTTCTTC.

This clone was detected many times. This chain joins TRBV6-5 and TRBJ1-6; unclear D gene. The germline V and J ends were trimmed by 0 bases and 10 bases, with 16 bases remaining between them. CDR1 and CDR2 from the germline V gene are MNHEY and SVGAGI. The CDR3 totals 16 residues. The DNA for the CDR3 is TGTGCCAGCAGTTACTCTTACACCTTGGGGAGCTCACCCCTCCACTTT. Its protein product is CASSYSYTLGSSPLHF.

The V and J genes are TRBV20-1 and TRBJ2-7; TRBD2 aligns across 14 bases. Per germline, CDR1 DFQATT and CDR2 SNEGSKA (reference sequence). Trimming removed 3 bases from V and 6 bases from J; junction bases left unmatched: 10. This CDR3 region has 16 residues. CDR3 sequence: CSASGLTGTSGGEQYF. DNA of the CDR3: TGCAGTGCTAGTGGGCTTACCGGGACTAGCGGGGGCGAGCAGTACTTC.

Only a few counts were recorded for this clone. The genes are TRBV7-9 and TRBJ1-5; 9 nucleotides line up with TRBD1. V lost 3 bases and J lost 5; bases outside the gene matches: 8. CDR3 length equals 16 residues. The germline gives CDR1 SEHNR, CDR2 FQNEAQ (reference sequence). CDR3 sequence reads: CASSFGQGMSDQPQHF. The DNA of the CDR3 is TGTGCCAGCAGCTTTGGACAGGGGATGTCCGATCAGCCCCAGCATTTT.

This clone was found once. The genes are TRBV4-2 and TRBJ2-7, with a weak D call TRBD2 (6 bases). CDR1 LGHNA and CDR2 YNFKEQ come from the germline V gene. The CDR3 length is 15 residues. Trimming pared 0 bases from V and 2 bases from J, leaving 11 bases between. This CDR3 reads CASSQDQRGTYEQYF. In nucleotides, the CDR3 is TGTGCCAGCAGCCAAGATCAACGGGGGACCTACGAGCAGTACTTC.

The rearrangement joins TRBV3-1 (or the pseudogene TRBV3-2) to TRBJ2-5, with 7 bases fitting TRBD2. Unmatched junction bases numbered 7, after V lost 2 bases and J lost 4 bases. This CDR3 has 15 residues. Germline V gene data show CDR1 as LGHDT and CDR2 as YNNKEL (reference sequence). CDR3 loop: CASSQNRGVGETQYF. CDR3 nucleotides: TGTGCCAGCAGCCAAAACCGGGGGGTCGGAGAGACCCAGTACTTC.

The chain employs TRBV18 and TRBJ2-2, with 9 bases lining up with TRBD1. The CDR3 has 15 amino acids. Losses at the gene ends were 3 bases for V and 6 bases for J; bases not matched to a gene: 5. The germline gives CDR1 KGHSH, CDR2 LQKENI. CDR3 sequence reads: CASSPRDRASGELFF. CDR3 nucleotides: TGTGCCAGCTCACCCCGGGACAGGGCGTCCGGGGAGCTGTTTTTT.

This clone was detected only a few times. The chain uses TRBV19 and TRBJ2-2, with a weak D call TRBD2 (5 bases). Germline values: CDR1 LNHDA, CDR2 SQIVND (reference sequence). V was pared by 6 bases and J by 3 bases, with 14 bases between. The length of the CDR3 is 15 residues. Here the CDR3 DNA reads TGTGCCAGTAGATTCAGCGGAGGAGACACCGGGGAGCTGTTTTTT. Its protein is CASRFSGGDTGELFF.

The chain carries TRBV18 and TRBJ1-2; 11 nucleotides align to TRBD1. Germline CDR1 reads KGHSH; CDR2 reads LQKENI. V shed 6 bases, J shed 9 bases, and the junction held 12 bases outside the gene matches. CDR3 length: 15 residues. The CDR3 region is CASSLSLDRGPSYTF. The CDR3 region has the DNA TGTGCCAGCTCCCTATCTTTGGACAGGGGGCCTAGCTACACCTTC.

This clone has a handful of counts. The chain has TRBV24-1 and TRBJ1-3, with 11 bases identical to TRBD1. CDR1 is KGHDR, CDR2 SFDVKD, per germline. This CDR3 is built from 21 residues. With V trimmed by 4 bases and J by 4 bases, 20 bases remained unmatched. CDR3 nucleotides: TGTGCCACCAGTGACTTAAGCTCCCGGGACAGGGGGTATTTAGGAGGAAACACCATATATTTT. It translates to CATSDLSSRDRGYLGGNTIYF.

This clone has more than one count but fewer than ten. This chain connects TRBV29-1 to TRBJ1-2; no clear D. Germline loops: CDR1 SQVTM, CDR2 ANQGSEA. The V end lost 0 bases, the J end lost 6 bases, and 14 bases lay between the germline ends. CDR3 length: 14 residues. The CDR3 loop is CSVEDLAGADGYTF. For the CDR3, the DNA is TGCAGCGTTGAAGATCTTGCGGGCGCGGATGGCTACACCTTC.